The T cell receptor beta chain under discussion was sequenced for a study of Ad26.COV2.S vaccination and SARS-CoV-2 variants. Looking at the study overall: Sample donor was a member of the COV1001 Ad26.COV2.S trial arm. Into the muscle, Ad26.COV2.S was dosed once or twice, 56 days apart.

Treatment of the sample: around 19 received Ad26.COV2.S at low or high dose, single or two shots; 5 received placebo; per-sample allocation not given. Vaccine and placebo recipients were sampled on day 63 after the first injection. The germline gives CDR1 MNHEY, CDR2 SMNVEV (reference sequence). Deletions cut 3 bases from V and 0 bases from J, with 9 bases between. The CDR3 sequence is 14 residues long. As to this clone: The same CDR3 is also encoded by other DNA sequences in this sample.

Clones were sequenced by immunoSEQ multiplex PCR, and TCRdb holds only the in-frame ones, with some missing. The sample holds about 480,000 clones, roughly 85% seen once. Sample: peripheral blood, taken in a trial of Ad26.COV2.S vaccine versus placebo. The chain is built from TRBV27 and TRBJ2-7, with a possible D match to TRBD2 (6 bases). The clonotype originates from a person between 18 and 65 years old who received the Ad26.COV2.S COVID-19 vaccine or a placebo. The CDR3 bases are TGTGCCAGCAGTTTCACCGGGAGCTCCTACGAGCAGTACTTC. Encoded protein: CASSFTGSSYEQYF.